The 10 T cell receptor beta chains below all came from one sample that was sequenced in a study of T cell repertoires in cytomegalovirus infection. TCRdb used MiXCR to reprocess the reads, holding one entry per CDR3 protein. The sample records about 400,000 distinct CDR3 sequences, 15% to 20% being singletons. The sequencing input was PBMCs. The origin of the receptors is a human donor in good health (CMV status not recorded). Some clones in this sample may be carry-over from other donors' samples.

DNA of the CDR3: TGTGCCAGTAGTGGGCGCCACACAGATACGCAGTATTTT. Translated: CASSGRHTDTQYF. The V and J genes are TRBV19 and TRBJ2-3; no clear D gene. Germline loops: CDR1 LNHDA, CDR2 SQIVND (reference sequence). The CDR3 consists of 13 residues. Trimming cost V 5 bases and J 2 bases, with 8 bases left between them.

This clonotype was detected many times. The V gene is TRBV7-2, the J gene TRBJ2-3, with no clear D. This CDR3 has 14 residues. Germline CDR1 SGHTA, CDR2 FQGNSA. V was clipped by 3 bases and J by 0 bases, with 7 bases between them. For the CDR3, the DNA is TGTGCCAGCAGCTTCCCATCTAGCACAGATACGCAGTATTTT. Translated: CASSFPSSTDTQYF. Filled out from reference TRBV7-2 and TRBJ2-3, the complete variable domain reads GAGVSQSPSNKVTEKGKDVELRCDPISGHTALYWYRQSLGQGLEFLIYFQGNSAPDKSGLPSDRFSAERTGGSVSTLTIQRTQQEDSAVYLCASSFPSSTDTQYFGPGTRLTVL.

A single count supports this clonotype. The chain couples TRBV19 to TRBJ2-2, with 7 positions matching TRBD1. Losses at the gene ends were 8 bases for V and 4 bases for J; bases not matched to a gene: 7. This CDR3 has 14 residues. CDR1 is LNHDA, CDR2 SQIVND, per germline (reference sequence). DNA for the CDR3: TGTGCCAGTGGAAGACAGGGTCCCACCGGGGAGCTGTTTTTT. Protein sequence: CASGRQGPTGELFF.

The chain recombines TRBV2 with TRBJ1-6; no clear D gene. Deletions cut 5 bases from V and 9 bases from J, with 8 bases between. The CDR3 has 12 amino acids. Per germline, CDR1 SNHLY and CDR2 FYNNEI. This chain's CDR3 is CASSRHGSPLHF. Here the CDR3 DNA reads TGTGCCAGCAGTCGACACGGTTCACCCCTCCACTTT.

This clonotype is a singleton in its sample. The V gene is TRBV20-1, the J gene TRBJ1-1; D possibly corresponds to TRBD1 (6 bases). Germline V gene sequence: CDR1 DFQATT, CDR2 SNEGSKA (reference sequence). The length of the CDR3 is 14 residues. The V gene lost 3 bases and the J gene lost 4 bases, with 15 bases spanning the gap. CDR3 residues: CSASREGVGTEAFF. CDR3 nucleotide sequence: TGCAGTGCTAGCCGAGAGGGGGTGGGCACTGAAGCTTTCTTT.

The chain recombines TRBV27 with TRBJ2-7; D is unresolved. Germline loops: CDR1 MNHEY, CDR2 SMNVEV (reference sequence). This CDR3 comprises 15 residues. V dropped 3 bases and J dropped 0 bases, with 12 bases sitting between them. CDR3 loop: CASSFGSLSSYEQYF. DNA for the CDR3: TGTGCCAGCAGTTTTGGCTCCCTCTCCTCCTACGAGCAGTACTTC.

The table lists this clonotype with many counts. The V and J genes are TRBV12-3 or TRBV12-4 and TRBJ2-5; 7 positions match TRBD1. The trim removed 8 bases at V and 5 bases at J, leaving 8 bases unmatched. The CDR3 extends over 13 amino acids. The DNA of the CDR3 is TGTGCCAGCGGACAGGCCCGCCGGGAGACCCAGTACTTC. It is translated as CASGQARRETQYF.

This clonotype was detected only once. CDR3 nucleotides: TGTGCCAGCAGCGGCGTTCCCCCACTAGTGCCAGAGACCCAGTACTTC. Its translation: CASSGVPPLVPETQYF. This chain links TRBV14 with TRBJ2-5, with a weak D call TRBD2 (5 bases). This CDR3 spans 16 amino acids. The germline V and J ends were trimmed by 5 bases and 4 bases, with 20 bases remaining between them. Germline lookup yields CDR1 SGHDN and CDR2 FVKESK.

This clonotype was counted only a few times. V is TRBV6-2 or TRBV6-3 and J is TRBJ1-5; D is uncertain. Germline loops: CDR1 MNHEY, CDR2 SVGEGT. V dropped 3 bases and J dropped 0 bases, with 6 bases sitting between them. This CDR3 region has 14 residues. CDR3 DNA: TGTGCCAGCAGTTATATCGGTAGCAATCAGCCCCAGCATTTT. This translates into CASSYIGSNQPQHF.

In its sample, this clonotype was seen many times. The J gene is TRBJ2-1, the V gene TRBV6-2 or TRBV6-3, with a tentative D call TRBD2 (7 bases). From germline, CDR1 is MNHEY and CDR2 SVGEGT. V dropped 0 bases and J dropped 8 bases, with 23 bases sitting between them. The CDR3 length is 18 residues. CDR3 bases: TGTGCCAGCAGTTACTCGAGGGGGGGGCGATGGCTAGCACATGAGCAGTTCTTC. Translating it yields CASSYSRGGRWLAHEQFF.